The 18 T cell receptor beta chains listed next were all sequenced from one sample in a study of T-cell memory formation after mild COVID-19. TCRdb reprocessed the 5' RACE reads via MiXCR and lists one record per CDR3 protein. The data contain about 850 distinct CDR3 sequences, around 45% of them singletons. Specimen: PBMCs or a T cell subset sorted from them (not recorded which). Every receptor here comes from an adult who had mild COVID-19 (a few samples of this study predate the infection). Cell type and time point are not known.

This clonotype is large in the sample. The chain couples TRBV7-2 to TRBJ2-7; 10 nucleotides agree with TRBD2. With V trimmed by 0 bases and J by 3 bases, 14 bases remained unmatched. The CDR3 is 19 amino acids. Germline-derived CDR1 and CDR2 are SGHTA and FQGNSA. The CDR3 DNA reads as TGTGCCAGCAGCTTAGCTTCGTGGGCTAGCGGGAGTAAGGACTACGAGCAGTACTTC. It yields the protein CASSLASWASGSKDYEQYF.

In its sample, this clonotype is large (0.1 to 1%). The V call is TRBV24-1, the J call TRBJ2-3, with 7 bases identical to TRBD1. Trimming removed 7 bases from V and 3 bases from J; junction bases left unmatched: 0. In germline, CDR1 is KGHDR, CDR2 SFDVKD. The CDR3 is 12 residues long. CDR3 sequence: CATRQGTDTQYF. Written as DNA, the CDR3 is TGTGCCACCAGACAGGGGACAGATACGCAGTATTTT.

The J gene is TRBJ2-7, the V gene TRBV29-1, with a tentative D call TRBD1 (5 bases). V lost 6 bases and J 1 base, leaving 13 bases between the germline ends. Germline V gives CDR1 SQVTM, CDR2 ANQGSEA. The CDR3 is made up of 13 amino acids. CDR3 coding DNA: TGCAGCGTGGCGAGACAGTTTTCCTACGAGCAGTACTTC. Its translation: CSVARQFSYEQYF.

The chain combines TRBV7-2 with TRBJ1-1; 7 positions match TRBD1. Germline CDR1 reads SGHTA; CDR2 reads FQGNSA. The CDR3 totals 14 residues. The trim removed 1 base at V and 4 bases at J, leaving 3 bases unmatched. In DNA, the CDR3 is TGTGCCAGCAGCTTAGGGTCAGGGGGCACTGAAGCTTTCTTT. Translation: CASSLGSGGTEAFF.

The chain links TRBV29-1 to TRBJ1-2, with D possibly being TRBD1 (5 bases). The CDR3 has 12 residues. Deletions cut 7 bases from V and 5 bases from J, with 14 bases between. The germline V gene encodes CDR1 SQVTM and CDR2 ANQGSEA. This chain's CDR3 is CSAFGGDYGYTF. The CDR3, as DNA: TGCAGCGCCTTCGGAGGGGATTATGGCTACACCTTC.

The chain joins TRBV12-3 or TRBV12-4 to TRBJ1-1, with D tentatively TRBD1 (5 bases). The ends were cut back, 3 bases at V and 5 bases at J, with 10 bases in the middle. The CDR3 spans 13 residues. The CDR3 DNA reads as TGTGCCAGCAGTTTCCCAGGGTGGACTGAAGCTTTCTTT. This translates into CASSFPGWTEAFF.

As DNA, the CDR3 is TGCGCCAGCAGCCCCCTAGGGGGCATCTACGAGCAGTACTTC. Translating it yields CASSPLGGIYEQYF. The rearrangement uses TRBV4-1 and TRBJ2-7; TRBD1 matches at 7 bases. Germline V gene sequence: CDR1 MGHRA, CDR2 YSYEKL. This CDR3 region has 14 residues. The V and J ends lost 4 bases and 3 bases, in that order; junction bases with no gene match: 6.

By share of the sample, this clonotype is large (0.1 to 1%). This chain joins TRBV7-6 and TRBJ1-1; maybe TRBD1 (6 bases). V lost 0 bases and J lost 1, with 12 bases in between. The germline V gene has CDR1 SGHVS and CDR2 FNYEAQ. There are 16 residues in the CDR3. CDR3 protein: CASSLAPQGSNTEAFF. The CDR3 coding sequence is TGTGCCAGCAGCTTAGCCCCACAGGGTTCGAACACTGAAGCTTTCTTT. The whole variable domain, filled in from reference TRBV7-6 and TRBJ1-1, reads GAGVSQSPRYKVTKRGQDVALRCDPISGHVSLYWYRQALGQGPEFLTYFNYEAQQDKSGLPNDRFSAERPEGSISTLTIQRTEQRDSAMYRCASSLAPQGSNTEAFFGQGTRLTVV.

This clonotype was recorded once. CDR3 bases: TGTGCCAGCACCGACGGGGCAGGCCTCAACTACGAGCAGTACTTC. As protein: CASTDGAGLNYEQYF. V gene TRBV6-2 or TRBV6-3 combines with J gene TRBJ2-7; D could derive from TRBD1 or TRBD2 (5 bases each). Trimming cost V 7 bases and J 3 bases, with 19 bases left between them. The germline V gene encodes CDR1 MNHEY and CDR2 SVGEGT. CDR3 length: 15 residues.

By its share, this clonotype is large. V and J are TRBV4-1 and TRBJ1-1; D ambiguous. This CDR3 region has 17 residues. The germline CDR1 and CDR2 sequences are MGHRA and YSYEKL. V lost 3 bases and J 0 bases, leaving 17 bases between the germline ends. CDR3 protein: CASSHPPGGNMNTEAFF. CDR3 nucleotides: TGCGCCAGCAGCCACCCCCCGGGCGGAAATATGAACACTGAAGCTTTCTTT.

Within the sample, this clonotype is large. The J gene is TRBJ2-7, the V gene TRBV2; D is uncertain. The germline V and J ends were trimmed by 6 bases and 0 bases, with 12 bases remaining between them. The CDR3 length is 14 residues. CDR1 and CDR2 from the germline V gene are SNHLY and FYNNEI. CDR3 loop: CASSTVLSSYEQYF. Written as DNA, the CDR3 is TGTGCCAGCAGCACAGTTCTAAGCTCCTACGAGCAGTACTTC.

The J gene is TRBJ2-5, the V gene TRBV7-2; a weak D match, TRBD2 (6 bases). The CDR3 is made up of 12 amino acids. In germline, CDR1 is SGHTA, CDR2 FQGNSA. V was trimmed by 5 bases and J by 5 bases, leaving 9 bases between them. CDR3 protein: CASSPGRETQYF. CDR3 nucleotides: TGTGCCAGCAGCCCGGGGAGGGAGACCCAGTACTTC.

The chain has TRBV4-2 and TRBJ2-3; 12 positions agree with TRBD2. The CDR3 runs to 16 residues. The J segment lost 3 bases and the V segment lost 1 base, leaving 2 bases of the junction unmatched. Germline loops: CDR1 LGHNA, CDR2 YNFKEQ. CDR3 residues: CASSQALAGGTDTQYF. The CDR3 coding sequence is TGTGCCAGCAGCCAAGCACTAGCGGGGGGTACAGATACGCAGTATTTT.

This clonotype qualifies as medium-sized. The J gene is TRBJ2-7, the V gene TRBV7-2; 8 bases align to TRBD2. The V segment lost 7 bases and the J segment 5 bases; nucleotides outside the gene matches: 13. This CDR3 is 15 amino acids long. Germline lookup yields CDR1 SGHTA and CDR2 FQGNSA. This chain's CDR3 is CASNPGGSLVDEQYF. DNA for the CDR3: TGTGCCAGCAACCCGGGAGGGTCCCTTGTCGACGAGCAGTACTTC.

By share, this clonotype ranks as large (0.1 to 1%). The genes are TRBV6-2 or TRBV6-3 and TRBJ2-3; D gene ambiguous. This CDR3 region has 12 residues. CDR1 is MNHEY, CDR2 SVGEGT, per germline. V was clipped by 7 bases and J by 1 base, with 6 bases between them. The CDR3 nucleotides are TGTGCCAGCATGCAGGGCACAGATACGCAGTATTTT. Translated: CASMQGTDTQYF.

V and J are TRBV4-3 and TRBJ2-1; 10 nucleotides match TRBD1. Germline lookup yields CDR1 LGHNA and CDR2 YSLEER. The CDR3 consists of 15 residues. V was pared by 1 base and J by 3 bases, with 0 bases of the junction left unmatched. CDR3 loop: CASSQGTGGYNEQFF. The CDR3 nucleotides are TGCGCCAGCAGCCAAGGGACAGGGGGCTACAATGAGCAGTTCTTC.

By share of the sample, this clonotype is large. CDR3: CSARDGGAGQPQHF. The CDR3 nucleotides read TGCAGTGCTAGAGATGGGGGGGCTGGTCAGCCCCAGCATTTT. The chain links TRBV20-1 to TRBJ1-5; maybe TRBD1 (6 bases). The germline V and J ends were trimmed by 0 bases and 6 bases, with 12 bases remaining between them. Per germline, CDR1 DFQATT and CDR2 SNEGSKA (reference sequence). The CDR3 runs to 14 residues.

By proportion, this clonotype is large. The chain is built from TRBV6-6 and TRBJ2-3, with D possibly TRBD2 on 5 matching bases. Germline assignment: CDR1 MNHNY and CDR2 SVGAGI (reference sequence). Trimming left V 0 bases short and J 5 bases short, with 9 bases between. This CDR3 has 14 amino acids. The DNA for the CDR3 is TGTGCCAGCAGTTACTCCGTACTAGAAGATACGCAGTATTTT. It specifies CASSYSVLEDTQYF.